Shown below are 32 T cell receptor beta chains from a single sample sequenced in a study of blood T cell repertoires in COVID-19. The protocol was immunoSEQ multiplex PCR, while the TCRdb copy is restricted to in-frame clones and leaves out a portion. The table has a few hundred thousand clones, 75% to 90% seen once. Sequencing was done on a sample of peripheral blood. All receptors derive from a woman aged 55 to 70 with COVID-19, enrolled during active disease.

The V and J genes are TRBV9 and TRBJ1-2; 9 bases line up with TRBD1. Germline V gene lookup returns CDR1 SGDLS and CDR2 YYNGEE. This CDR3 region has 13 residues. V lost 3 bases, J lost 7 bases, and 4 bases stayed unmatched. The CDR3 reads CASSADRGSGYTF. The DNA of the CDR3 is TGTGCCAGCAGCGCCGACAGGGGGAGTGGCTACACCTTC.

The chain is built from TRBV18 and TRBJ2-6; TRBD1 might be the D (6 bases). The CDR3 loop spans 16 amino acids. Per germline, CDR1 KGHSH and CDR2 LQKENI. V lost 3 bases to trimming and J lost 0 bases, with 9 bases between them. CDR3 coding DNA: TGTGCCAGCTCACCCGGACAGTTCTCTGGGGCCAACGTCCTGACTTTC. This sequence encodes CASSPGQFSGANVLTF.

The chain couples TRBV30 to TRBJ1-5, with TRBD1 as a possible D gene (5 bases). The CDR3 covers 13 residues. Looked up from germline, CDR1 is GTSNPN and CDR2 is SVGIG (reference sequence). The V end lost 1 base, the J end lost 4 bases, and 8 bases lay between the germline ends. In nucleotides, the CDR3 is TGTGCCTGGAGTGAGGCAGGGAATCAGCCCCAGCATTTT. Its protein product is CAWSEAGNQPQHF. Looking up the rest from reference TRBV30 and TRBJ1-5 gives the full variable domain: SQTIHQWPATLVQPVGSPLSLECTVEGTSNPNLYWYRQAAGRGLQLLFYSVGIGQISSEVPQNLSASRPQDRQFILSSKKLLLSDSGFYLCAWSEAGNQPQHFGDGTRLSIL.

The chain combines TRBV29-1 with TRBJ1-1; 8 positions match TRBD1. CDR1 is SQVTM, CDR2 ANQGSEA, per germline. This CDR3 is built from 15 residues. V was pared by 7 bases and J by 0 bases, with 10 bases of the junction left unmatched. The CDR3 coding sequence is TGCAGCGGCACAGGGGGTTGGGCCATGAACACTGAAGCTTTCTTT. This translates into CSGTGGWAMNTEAFF.

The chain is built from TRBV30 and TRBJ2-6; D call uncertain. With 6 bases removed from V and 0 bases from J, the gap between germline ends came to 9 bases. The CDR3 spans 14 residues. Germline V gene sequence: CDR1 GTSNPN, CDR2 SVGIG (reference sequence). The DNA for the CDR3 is TGTGCCTGTACTCGTGGCTCTGGGGCCAACGTCCTGACTTTC. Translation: CACTRGSGANVLTF.

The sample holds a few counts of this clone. The CDR3 sequence is CASSPPTGGSTGELFF. CDR3 nucleotide sequence: TGTGCCAGCTCACCACCGACAGGGGGCAGCACCGGGGAGCTGTTTTTT. V usage is TRBV18 and J usage is TRBJ2-2, with TRBD1 matching over 10 bases. CDR1 is KGHSH and CDR2 is LQKENI in the germline V gene. The CDR3 has 16 amino acids. J was trimmed by 4 bases and V by 0 bases; bases with no gene match: 2.

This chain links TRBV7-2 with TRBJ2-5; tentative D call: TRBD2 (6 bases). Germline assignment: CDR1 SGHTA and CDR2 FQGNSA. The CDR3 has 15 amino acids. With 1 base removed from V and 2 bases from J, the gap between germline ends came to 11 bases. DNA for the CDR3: TGTGCCAGCAGCTTAGTCGGGAGCCTTCAAGAGACCCAGTACTTC. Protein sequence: CASSLVGSLQETQYF.

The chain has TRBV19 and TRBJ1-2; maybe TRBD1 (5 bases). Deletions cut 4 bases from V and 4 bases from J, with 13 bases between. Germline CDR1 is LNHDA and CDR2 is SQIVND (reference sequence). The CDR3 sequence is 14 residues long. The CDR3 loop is CASSSVGPIYGYTF. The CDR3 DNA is TGTGCCAGTAGTAGTGTGGGGCCAATCTATGGCTACACCTTC.

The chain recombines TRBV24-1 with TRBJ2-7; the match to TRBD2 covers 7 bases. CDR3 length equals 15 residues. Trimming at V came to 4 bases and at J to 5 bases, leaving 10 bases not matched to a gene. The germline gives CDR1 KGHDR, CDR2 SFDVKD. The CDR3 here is CATSEWGGSIHEQYF. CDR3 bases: TGTGCCACCAGTGAGTGGGGGGGATCGATCCACGAGCAGTACTTC.

CDR3 DNA: TGCGCCAGCAGCCAAGATATACTCTACAATGAGCAGTTCTTC. It is translated as CASSQDILYNEQFF. This chain connects TRBV4-1 to TRBJ2-1; no clear D gene. The CDR3 consists of 14 residues. Trimming took off 0 bases at V and 3 bases at J, with 6 bases between the two ends. From germline, CDR1 is MGHRA and CDR2 YSYEKL.

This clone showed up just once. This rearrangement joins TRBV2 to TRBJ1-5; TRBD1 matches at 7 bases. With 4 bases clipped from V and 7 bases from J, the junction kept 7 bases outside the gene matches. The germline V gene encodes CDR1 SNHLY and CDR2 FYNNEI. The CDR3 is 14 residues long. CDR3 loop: CASSGGGGLQPQHF. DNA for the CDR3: TGTGCCAGCAGTGGAGGGGGCGGTCTCCAGCCCCAGCATTTT.

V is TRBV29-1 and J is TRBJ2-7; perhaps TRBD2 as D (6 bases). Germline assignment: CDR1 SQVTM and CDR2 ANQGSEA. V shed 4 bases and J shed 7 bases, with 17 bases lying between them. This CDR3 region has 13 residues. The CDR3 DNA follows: TGCAGCGTTGCCCTCGCGGGCGGAGGGGAGCAGTACTTC. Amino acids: CSVALAGGGEQYF.

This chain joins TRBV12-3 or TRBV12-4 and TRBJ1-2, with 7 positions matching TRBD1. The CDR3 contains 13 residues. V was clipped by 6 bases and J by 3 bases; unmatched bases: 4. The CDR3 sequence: CASSPQGDYGYTF. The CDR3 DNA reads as TGTGCCAGCAGCCCTCAGGGGGACTATGGCTACACCTTC.

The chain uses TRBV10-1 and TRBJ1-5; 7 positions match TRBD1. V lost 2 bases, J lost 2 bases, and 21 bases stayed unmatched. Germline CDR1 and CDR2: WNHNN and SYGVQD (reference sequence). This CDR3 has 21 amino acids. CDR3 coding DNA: TGCGCCAGCAGTGAGCCCGAGGACAGGTGGAATATATGGCGACGCAATCAGCCCCAGCATTTT. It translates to CASSEPEDRWNIWRRNQPQHF.

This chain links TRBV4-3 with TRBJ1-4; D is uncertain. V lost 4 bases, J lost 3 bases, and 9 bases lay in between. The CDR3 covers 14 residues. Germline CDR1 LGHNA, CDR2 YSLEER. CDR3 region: CASSRDIPNEKLFF. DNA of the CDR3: TGCGCCAGCAGCCGTGACATTCCTAATGAAAAACTGTTTTTT.

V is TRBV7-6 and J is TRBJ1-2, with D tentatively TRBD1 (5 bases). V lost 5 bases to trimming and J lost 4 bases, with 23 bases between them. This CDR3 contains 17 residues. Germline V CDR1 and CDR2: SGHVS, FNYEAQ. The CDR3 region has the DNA TGTGCCAGCAGCCCTAGTGTCGGGAGGGGCCGGGGCTATGGCTACACCTTC. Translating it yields CASSPSVGRGRGYGYTF.

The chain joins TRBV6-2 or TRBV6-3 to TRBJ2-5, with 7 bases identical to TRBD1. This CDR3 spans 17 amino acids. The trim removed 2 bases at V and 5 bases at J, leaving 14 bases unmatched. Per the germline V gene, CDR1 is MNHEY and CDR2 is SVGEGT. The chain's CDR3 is CASSYPVLDRPWETQYF. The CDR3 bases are TGTGCCAGCAGTTACCCCGTTCTGGACAGGCCGTGGGAGACCCAGTACTTC.

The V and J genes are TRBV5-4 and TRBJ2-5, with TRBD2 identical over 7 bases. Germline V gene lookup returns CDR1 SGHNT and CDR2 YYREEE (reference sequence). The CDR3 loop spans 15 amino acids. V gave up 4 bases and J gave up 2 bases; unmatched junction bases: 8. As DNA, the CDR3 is TGTGCCAGCAGCCGAGGCGGGGGTTTACAAGAGACCCAGTACTTC. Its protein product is CASSRGGGLQETQYF.

For the CDR3, the DNA is TGTGCCAGTAGTATAGGAGGACATTTACCTGGCTACACCTTC. Its translation: CASSIGGHLPGYTF. The V and J genes are TRBV19 and TRBJ1-2, with D possibly being TRBD1 (5 bases). The ends were cut back, 1 base at V and 7 bases at J, with 13 bases in the middle. The CDR3 is 14 amino acids. The V gene's germline CDR1 is LNHDA and CDR2 SQIVND (reference sequence).

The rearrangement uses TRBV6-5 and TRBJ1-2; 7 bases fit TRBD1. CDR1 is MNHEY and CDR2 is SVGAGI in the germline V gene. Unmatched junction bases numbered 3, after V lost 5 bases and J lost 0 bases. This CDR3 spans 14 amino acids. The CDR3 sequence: CASSNDRANYGYTF. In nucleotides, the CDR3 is TGTGCCAGCAGTAACGACAGGGCTAACTATGGCTACACCTTC.

CDR3 sequence (DNA): TGCGCCAGCAGTGAGTCGTCGCAGGGAAAGGGTAATGAGCAGTTCTTC. Translating gives CASSESSQGKGNEQFF. V is TRBV10-1 and J is TRBJ2-1; weak D call: TRBD1 (5 bases). The CDR3 spans 16 residues. V was cut by 0 bases and J by 7 bases, with 16 bases left in between. The V gene's germline CDR1 is WNHNN and CDR2 SYGVQD (reference sequence).

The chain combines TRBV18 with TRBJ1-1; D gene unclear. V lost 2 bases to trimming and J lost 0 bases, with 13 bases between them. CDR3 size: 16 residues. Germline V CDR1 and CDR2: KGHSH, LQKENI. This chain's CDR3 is CASSPSEYEMNTEAFF. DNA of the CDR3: TGTGCCAGCTCACCATCTGAGTACGAAATGAACACTGAAGCTTTCTTT.

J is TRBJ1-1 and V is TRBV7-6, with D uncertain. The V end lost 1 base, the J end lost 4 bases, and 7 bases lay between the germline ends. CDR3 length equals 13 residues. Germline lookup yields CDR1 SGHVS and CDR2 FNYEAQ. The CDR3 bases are TGTGCCAGCAGCTTAGAGATGAGCACTGAAGCTTTCTTT. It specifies CASSLEMSTEAFF.

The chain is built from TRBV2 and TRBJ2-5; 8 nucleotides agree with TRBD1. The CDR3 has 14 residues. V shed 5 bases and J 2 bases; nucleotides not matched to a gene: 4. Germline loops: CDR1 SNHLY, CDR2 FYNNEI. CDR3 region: CASSLDRDQETQYF. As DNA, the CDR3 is TGTGCCAGCAGTTTGGACAGGGATCAAGAGACCCAGTACTTC.

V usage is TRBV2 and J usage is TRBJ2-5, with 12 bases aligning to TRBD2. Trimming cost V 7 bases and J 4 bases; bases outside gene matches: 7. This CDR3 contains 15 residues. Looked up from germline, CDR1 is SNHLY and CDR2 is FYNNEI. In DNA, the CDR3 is TGTGCCAGCACCCTAGCGGGGGGGCGAGCAGAGACCCAGTACTTC. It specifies CASTLAGGRAETQYF.

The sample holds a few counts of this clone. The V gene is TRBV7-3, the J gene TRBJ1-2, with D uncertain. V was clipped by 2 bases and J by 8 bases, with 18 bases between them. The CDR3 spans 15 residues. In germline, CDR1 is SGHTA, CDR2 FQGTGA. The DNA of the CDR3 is TGTGCCAGCAGCTTAGAGCCTTTCGAGGGTAGCGGCTACACCTTC. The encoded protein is CASSLEPFEGSGYTF. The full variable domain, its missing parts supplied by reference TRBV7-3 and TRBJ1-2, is GAGVSQTPSNKVTEKGKYVELRCDPISGHTALYWYRQSLGQGPEFLIYFQGTGAADDSGLPNDRFFAVRPEGSVSTLKIQRTERGDSAVYLCASSLEPFEGSGYTFGSGTRLTVV.

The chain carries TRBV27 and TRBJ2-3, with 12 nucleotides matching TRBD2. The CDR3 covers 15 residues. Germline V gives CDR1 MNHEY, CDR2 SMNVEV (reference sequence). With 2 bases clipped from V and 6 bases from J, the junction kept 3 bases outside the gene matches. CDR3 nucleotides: TGTGCCAGCAGTTTAGGGACTAGCGGGCGGGATACGCAGTATTTT. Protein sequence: CASSLGTSGRDTQYF.

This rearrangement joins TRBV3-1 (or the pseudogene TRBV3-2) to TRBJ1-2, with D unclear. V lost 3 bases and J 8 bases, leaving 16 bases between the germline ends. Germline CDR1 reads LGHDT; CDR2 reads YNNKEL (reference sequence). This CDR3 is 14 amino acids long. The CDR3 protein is CASSQEGPAGGYTF. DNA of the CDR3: TGTGCCAGCAGCCAGGAGGGCCCCGCAGGAGGCTACACCTTC.

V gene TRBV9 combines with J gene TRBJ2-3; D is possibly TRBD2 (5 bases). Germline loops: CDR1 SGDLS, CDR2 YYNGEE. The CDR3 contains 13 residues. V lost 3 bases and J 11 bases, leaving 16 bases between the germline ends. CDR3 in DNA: TGTGCCAGCAGCGGAACTAGGGCCTTATGGCAGTATTTT. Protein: CASSGTRALWQYF. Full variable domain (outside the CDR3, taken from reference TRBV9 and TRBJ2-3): DSGVTQTPKHLITATGQRVTLRCSPRSGDLSVYWYQQSLDQGLQFLIQYYNGEERAKGNILERFSAQQFPDLHSELNLSSLELGDSALYFCASSGTRALWQYFGPGTRLTVL.

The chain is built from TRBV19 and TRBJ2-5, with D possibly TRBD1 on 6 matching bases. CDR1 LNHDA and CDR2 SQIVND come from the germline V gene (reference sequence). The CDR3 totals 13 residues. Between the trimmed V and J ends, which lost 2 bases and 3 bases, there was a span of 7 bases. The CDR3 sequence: CASSINREETQYF. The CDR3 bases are TGTGCCAGTAGTATAAACAGGGAAGAGACCCAGTACTTC. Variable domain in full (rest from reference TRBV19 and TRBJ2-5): DGGITQSPKYLFRKEGQNVTLSCEQNLNHDAMYWYRQDPGQGLRLIYYSQIVNDFQKGDIAEGYSVSREKKESFPLTVTSAQKNPTAFYLCASSINREETQYFGPGTRLLVL.

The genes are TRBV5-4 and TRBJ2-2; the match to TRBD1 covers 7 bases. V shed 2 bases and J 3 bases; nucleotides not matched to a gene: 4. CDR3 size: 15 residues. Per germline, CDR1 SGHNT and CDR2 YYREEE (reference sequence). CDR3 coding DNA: TGTGCCAGCAGCTTCGGCGACAGGGACACCGGGGAGCTGTTTTTT. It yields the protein CASSFGDRDTGELFF.

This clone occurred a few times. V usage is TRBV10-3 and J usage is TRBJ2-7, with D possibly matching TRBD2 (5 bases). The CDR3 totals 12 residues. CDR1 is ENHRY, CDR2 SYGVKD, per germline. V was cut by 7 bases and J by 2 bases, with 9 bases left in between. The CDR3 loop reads CAINDGAYEQYF. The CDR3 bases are TGTGCCATCAACGACGGGGCCTACGAGCAGTACTTC.